The 31 T cell receptor beta chains below were found in one sample sequenced in a study of blood T cells in healthy people across ages. PCR was performed a second time for about 7 to 11 cycles using a sample-barcoded 5' primer and a J-beta primer mix. TCRdb passed the 5' RACE reads through MiXCR, listing each CDR3 protein once. Of approximately 810,000 distinct CDR3 sequences in the sample, around 36% were seen once. Source material: blood. These receptors were collected from a man younger than 35 in good health.

This clonotype occurred a few times. CDR3 sequence: CASSETGEGYGYTF. For the CDR3, the DNA is TGTGCCAGCAGTGAGACAGGGGAGGGCTATGGCTACACCTTC. The chain couples TRBV12-3 or TRBV12-4 to TRBJ1-2, with 8 nucleotides matching TRBD1. With 5 bases clipped from V and 4 bases from J, the junction kept 6 bases outside the gene matches. This CDR3 contains 14 residues.

This clonotype occurred a few times. This rearrangement joins TRBV29-1 to TRBJ2-1; 10 bases align to TRBD2. J lost 8 bases, V lost 3 bases, and 7 bases had no gene match. The CDR3 consists of 14 residues. From germline, CDR1 is SQVTM and CDR2 ANQGSEA. This CDR3 reads CSVDPSGGADEQFF. CDR3 DNA: TGCAGCGTTGATCCCAGCGGGGGGGCCGATGAGCAGTTCTTC.

The gene calls are TRBV7-2 and TRBJ2-7; the D is unclear. V lost 4 bases and J 0 bases, leaving 10 bases between the germline ends. CDR3 length: 14 amino acids. The germline gives CDR1 SGHTA, CDR2 FQGNSA. CDR3 sequence (DNA): TGTGCCAGCAGCTCCATTAGGAGCTCCTACGAGCAGTACTTC. Translated: CASSSIRSSYEQYF.

This clonotype occurred once. The chain has TRBV29-1 and TRBJ2-5, with TRBD1 identical over 9 bases. CDR1 and CDR2 (germline): SQVTM, ANQGSEA. V shed 6 bases, J shed 2 bases, and the junction held 7 bases outside the gene matches. The CDR3 consists of 14 residues. CDR3 in amino acids: CSVDPTGGQETQYF. CDR3 in DNA: TGCAGCGTCGACCCGACAGGGGGTCAAGAGACCCAGTACTTC.

CDR3 protein: CASSSDRVGGEKLFF. CDR3 nucleotide sequence: TGCGCCAGCAGTTCGGACAGGGTAGGAGGCGAAAAACTGTTTTTT. The V call is TRBV5-1, the J call TRBJ1-4, with 8 bases fitting TRBD1. V shed 5 bases and J 8 bases; nucleotides not matched to a gene: 11. The CDR3 has 15 amino acids. In germline, CDR1 is SGHRS, CDR2 YFSETQ.

A few counts support this clonotype. The J gene is TRBJ2-7, the V gene TRBV7-8; either TRBD1 or TRBD2 may supply D (6 bases each). V lost 0 bases to trimming and J lost 0 bases, with 12 bases between them. Germline V gene data show CDR1 as SGHVS and CDR2 as FQNEAQ. The CDR3 consists of 16 residues. The CDR3 protein is CASSLAGAGSSYEQYF. The DNA of the CDR3 is TGTGCCAGCAGCTTAGCGGGGGCGGGAAGCTCCTACGAGCAGTACTTC.

The chain combines TRBV15 with TRBJ1-1, with D unresolved. The CDR3 spans 15 residues. V gave up 0 bases and J gave up 5 bases, with 13 bases separating them. Germline V gene sequence: CDR1 LNHNV, CDR2 YYDKDF (reference sequence). The DNA of the CDR3 is TGTGCCACCAGCAGAGATAAGAACGGAGGGACTGAAGCTTTCTTT. This codes for CATSRDKNGGTEAFF.

The rearrangement links TRBV7-2 to TRBJ1-1; 7 bases agree with TRBD1. The length of the CDR3 is 13 residues. The germline V gene encodes CDR1 SGHTA and CDR2 FQGNSA. Losses at the gene ends were 5 bases for V and 7 bases for J; bases not matched to a gene: 7. CDR3 sequence reads: CASSSGTVLEAFF. Written as DNA, the CDR3 is TGTGCCAGCAGCAGCGGGACAGTCCTTGAAGCTTTCTTT.

The table lists this clonotype with a few counts. CDR3 in DNA: TGTGCCAGCAGTACTCGCCAGACCCCGGCGGGCGGAATCTACAATGAGCAGTTCTTC. Protein: CASSTRQTPAGGIYNEQFF. The chain combines TRBV6-5 with TRBJ2-1; D may be TRBD2 (5 bases). Trimming removed 5 bases at V and 3 bases at J, with 26 bases between. The CDR3 is 19 residues long. Germline V lookup: CDR1 MNHEY, CDR2 SVGAGI.

Only a few counts were recorded for this clonotype. The chain is built from TRBV20-1 and TRBJ2-5; 9 nucleotides match TRBD2. The CDR3 covers 16 residues. Trimming removed 3 bases from V and 1 base from J; junction bases left unmatched: 9. Germline values: CDR1 DFQATT, CDR2 SNEGSKA (reference sequence). CDR3 nucleotide sequence: TGCAGTGCTAGTGAGGCCAGCGGGGGGTTCCAAGAGACCCAGTACTTC. It encodes CSASEASGGFQETQYF.

This clonotype was counted only a few times. This chain links TRBV12-3 or TRBV12-4 with TRBJ1-2; 8 positions agree with TRBD1. This CDR3 has 13 amino acids. After removal of 6 bases from V and 6 bases from J, the junction contained 6 bases not matched to a gene. The CDR3 coding sequence is TGTGCCAGCAGCCCGGGACAGGACCATGGCTACACCTTC. Encoded protein: CASSPGQDHGYTF.

The chain uses TRBV12-3 or TRBV12-4 and TRBJ2-7, with 12 bases fitting TRBD2. CDR3 length: 15 residues. The ends lost 10 bases at V and 2 bases at J; junction bases unmatched: 9. The CDR3 region has the DNA TGTGCCACAGCTGGGGCTAGCGGGAGGGCCTACGAGCAGTACTTC. This encodes CATAGASGRAYEQYF.

This clonotype appeared a few times. V and J are TRBV5-5 and TRBJ2-5, with TRBD1 matching 9 bases. The V and J ends lost 4 bases and 5 bases, in that order; junction bases with no gene match: 9. CDR1 and CDR2 from the germline V gene are SGHKS and YYEKEE (reference sequence). The CDR3 is made up of 15 amino acids. The CDR3 loop reads CASSGPGQGGETQYF. CDR3 sequence (DNA): TGTGCCAGCAGCGGTCCGGGACAGGGAGGGGAGACCCAGTACTTC. Using reference TRBV5-5 and TRBJ2-5 for the parts outside the CDR3, the full variable domain is DAGVTQSPTHLIKTRGQQVTLRCSPISGHKSVSWYQQVLGQGPQFIFQYYEKEERGRGNFPDRFSARQFPNYSSELNVNALLLGDSALYLCASSGPGQGGETQYFGPGTRLLVL.

The table lists this clonotype with a few counts. The chain carries TRBV2 and TRBJ2-7; D remains unclear. The CDR3 runs to 12 residues. V lost 4 bases and J lost 4, with 8 bases in between. Germline CDR1 SNHLY, CDR2 FYNNEI. The CDR3 DNA reads as TGTGCCAGCAGTGTTATAGGGTACGAGCAGTACTTC. Translating it yields CASSVIGYEQYF.

This chain uses TRBV7-2 with TRBJ2-1, with D possibly matching TRBD2 (5 bases). The better agreement between TRBJ2-7 and the DNA end casts doubt on the J call. Germline loops: CDR1 SGHTA, CDR2 FQGNSA. The CDR3 is 12 amino acids. Here the CDR3 DNA reads TGTGCCAGCAGCCCCACGAGGGATGAGCAGTACTTC. As protein: CASSPTRDEQYF.

As regards this clonotype: A much larger clonotype is one base distant, so this may be a read error. The genes are TRBV6-2 or TRBV6-3 and TRBJ2-5; 11 bases are shared with TRBD2. This CDR3 has 15 residues. Trimming at V came to 6 bases and at J to 11 bases, leaving 14 bases not matched to a gene. CDR1 and CDR2 (germline): MNHEY, SVGEGT. The CDR3 sequence: CASSYVAGGSGEQYF. In DNA form, the CDR3 reads TGTGCCAGCAGCTACGTAGCGGGGGGGTCGGGTGAGCAGTACTTC.

The chain has TRBV6-6 and TRBJ1-5; a possible D gene is TRBD1 (5 bases). V gave up 5 bases and J gave up 7 bases, with 18 bases separating them. CDR1 is MNHNY and CDR2 is SVGAGI in the germline V gene (reference sequence). The CDR3 runs 15 residues. The CDR3 nucleotides are TGTGCCAGCAGTCCCCGCGAGGGACGAGGACAGCCCCAGCATTTT. It specifies CASSPREGRGQPQHF.

In its sample, this clonotype was seen a few times. This chain links TRBV20-1 with TRBJ2-1; TRBD1 might be the D (8 bases). There are 15 residues in the CDR3. V was shortened by 3 bases and J by 5 bases, with 17 bases between the two germline ends. From germline, CDR1 is DFQATT and CDR2 SNEGSKA (reference sequence). CDR3 protein: CSASLTGGTNNEQFF. The CDR3 DNA reads as TGCAGTGCTAGTTTAACAGGGGGGACTAACAATGAGCAGTTCTTC.

Remarks on this clonotype: Sequence at one end of the junction differs from germline and may be a read error. The chain couples TRBV6-5 to TRBJ1-6; no firm D call. Per the germline V gene, CDR1 is MNHEY and CDR2 is SVGAGI. The CDR3 is 16 residues long. The CDR3 spells CASRQDGSSYNSPLHF. CDR3 DNA sequence: TGTGCCAGCAGGCAAGACGGGAGCTCCTATAATTCGCCCCTCCACTTT.

This clonotype was observed a handful of times. This chain links TRBV12-3 or TRBV12-4 with TRBJ2-3; 8 bases are a match to TRBD2. The CDR3 extends over 15 amino acids. The V and J ends lost 3 bases and 4 bases, in that order; junction bases with no gene match: 6. The CDR3 nucleotides are TGTGCCAGCAGTTTTCGTGGACTAGCATCAGATACGCAGTATTTT. Translated, it gives CASSFRGLASDTQYF.

The V and J genes are TRBV6-2 or TRBV6-3 and TRBJ2-5, with D possibly being TRBD1 or TRBD2 (6 bases each). Germline CDR1 reads MNHEY; CDR2 reads SVGEGT. The CDR3 has 14 amino acids. The V and J ends lost 8 bases and 4 bases respectively, with 17 bases between them. In DNA, the CDR3 is TGTGCCAGCTCGGGGGCACAGAACGGAGAGACCCAGTACTTC. Its translation is CASSGAQNGETQYF.

The chain links TRBV21-1 to TRBJ2-5; TRBD1, the table's D call, lacks a check against the DNA. TRBV21-1 represents a pseudogene. The CDR3 extends over 18 amino acids. This CDR3 reads CASSFEGEFRAFQETQYF. In nucleotides, the CDR3 is TGTGCCAGCAGCTTTGAAGGGGAATTCAGAGCCTTCCAAGAGACCCAGTACTTC.

Turning to this clonotype: One end of the junction fails to match germline, which may point to a read error. CDR3: CAGSLGASTDMQYF. CDR3 DNA sequence: TGTGCCGGCAGCCTCGGGGCGAGCACAGATATGCAGTATTTT. V gene TRBV12-3 or TRBV12-4 combines with J gene TRBJ2-3; D possibly matches TRBD1 or TRBD2 (5 bases each). CDR3 size: 14 residues.

The chain uses TRBV25-1 and TRBJ1-2; perhaps TRBD1 as D (5 bases). CDR3 size: 13 residues. The V gene's germline CDR1 is MGHDK and CDR2 SYGVNS. The V end lost 6 bases, the J end lost 6 bases, and 14 bases lay between the germline ends. The CDR3 DNA reads TGTGCCAGCAGCAGGGATGCCAACCATGGCTACACCTTC. Its translation is CASSRDANHGYTF.

This clonotype was seen many times. The V and J genes are TRBV5-1 and TRBJ2-3; TRBD1 is a possible D gene (6 bases). The CDR3 runs 15 residues. Trimming cost V 4 bases and J 2 bases, with 14 bases left between them. Germline V gene data show CDR1 as SGHRS and CDR2 as YFSETQ. The CDR3: CASSLGQQYTDTQYF. The CDR3 DNA follows: TGCGCCAGCAGCCTCGGACAGCAGTACACAGATACGCAGTATTTT.

The chain is built from TRBV29-1 and TRBJ2-2, with 7 bases identical to TRBD2. The V and J ends lost 3 bases and 6 bases, in that order; junction bases with no gene match: 4. The CDR3 length is 13 residues. Germline values: CDR1 SQVTM, CDR2 ANQGSEA. CDR3 residues: CSVDRLAAGELFF. DNA of the CDR3: TGCAGCGTTGATCGGCTAGCGGCCGGGGAGCTGTTTTTT.

This clonotype came up once. V usage is TRBV21-1 and J usage is TRBJ2-3; TRBD2, the table's D call, was not compared with the DNA. TRBV21-1 is recorded as a pseudogene. The CDR3 runs to 19 residues. CDR3 amino acids: CASSKGGPAGGISTDTQYF. In nucleotides, the CDR3 is TGTGCCAGCAGCAAAGGGGGACCAGCGGGGGGAATCAGCACAGATACGCAGTATTTT.

The chain employs TRBV10-3 and TRBJ2-1; weak D call: TRBD1 (5 bases). The CDR3 consists of 14 residues. V shed 4 bases and J shed 8 bases, with 15 bases lying between them. CDR1 and CDR2 from the germline V gene are ENHRY and SYGVKD. CDR3 sequence reads: CAISGVRVSHEQFF. CDR3 coding DNA: TGTGCCATCAGTGGTGTCAGGGTGAGCCATGAGCAGTTCTTC.

The chain uses TRBV20-1 and TRBJ2-2, with D perhaps TRBD1 (5 bases). Per germline, CDR1 DFQATT and CDR2 SNEGSKA (reference sequence). This CDR3 is 14 amino acids long. Trimming took off 2 bases at V and 1 base at J, with 8 bases between the two ends. The CDR3 here is CSARRQGNTGELFF. DNA for the CDR3: TGCAGTGCTAGACGGCAGGGGAACACCGGGGAGCTGTTTTTT.

Only a few counts were recorded for this clonotype. The V call is TRBV7-2, the J call TRBJ2-3; 8 bases align to TRBD2. Germline V lookup: CDR1 SGHTA, CDR2 FQGNSA. The CDR3 consists of 16 residues. V was pared by 3 bases and J by 0 bases, with 5 bases of the junction left unmatched. CDR3 nucleotide sequence: TGTGCCAGCAGCTTGAGCGGGGGAGGGAGCACAGATACGCAGTATTTT. Its protein product is CASSLSGGGSTDTQYF.

This clonotype was counted a few times. The chain combines TRBV27 with TRBJ1-2; perhaps TRBD1 as D (6 bases). The V gene lost 3 bases and the J gene lost 5 bases, with 13 bases spanning the gap. Germline V gene data show CDR1 as MNHEY and CDR2 as SMNVEV (reference sequence). The CDR3 totals 14 residues. Written as DNA, the CDR3 is TGTGCCAGCAGTTTGGCAGGGGCGGAGTATGGCTACACCTTC. Translating gives CASSLAGAEYGYTF.